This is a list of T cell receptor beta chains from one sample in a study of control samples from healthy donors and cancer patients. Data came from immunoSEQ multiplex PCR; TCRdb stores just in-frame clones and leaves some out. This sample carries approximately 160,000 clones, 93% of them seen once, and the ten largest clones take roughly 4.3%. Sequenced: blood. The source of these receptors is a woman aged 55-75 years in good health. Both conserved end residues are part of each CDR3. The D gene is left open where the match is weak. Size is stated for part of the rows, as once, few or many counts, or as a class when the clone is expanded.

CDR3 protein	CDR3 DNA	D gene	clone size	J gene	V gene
CASGLANPREQYF	TGTGCTAGTGGTTTGGCCAACCCTCGTGAGCAGTACTTC	-	-	TRBJ2-7	TRBV12-5
CASSLGQGSPNQPQHF	TGCGCCAGCAGCTTGGGGCAGGGGTCCCCAAATCAGCCCCAGCATTTT	-	-	TRBJ1-5	TRBV5-1
CASSLARTGYSGNTIYF	TGTGCCAGCAGCTTAGCGCGGACAGGCTACTCTGGAAACACCATATATTTT	TRBD1	-	TRBJ1-3	TRBV7-6
CASSRQGPGETQYF	TGTGCCAGCAGCCGACAGGGGCCGGGGGAGACCCAGTACTTC	TRBD1	-	TRBJ2-5	TRBV5-4
CSAGTVLGYTF	TGCAGCGCCGGGACAGTTCTCGGCTACACCTTC	TRBD1	-	TRBJ1-2	TRBV29-1
CAARTGTGELFF	TGTGCCGCACGGACTGGCACCGGGGAGCTGTTTTTT	-	-	TRBJ2-2	TRBV10-3
CASSYRGGGANYGYTF	TGTGCCAGCAGTTACCGTGGCGGGGGAGCTAACTATGGCTACACCTTC	-	-	TRBJ1-2	TRBV6-2/TRBV6-3
CASSSATNSPLHF	TGTGCCAGCAGCTCCGCCACCAATTCACCCCTCCACTTT	-	few	TRBJ1-6	TRBV7-3
CASSPSGVNEKLFF	TGTGCCAGCAGCCCCTCGGGGGTTAATGAAAAACTGTTTTTT	-	-	TRBJ1-4	TRBV9
CASSLEASSGNTIYF	TGTGCCAGCAGCTTAGAGGCAAGCTCTGGAAACACCATATATTTT	-	-	TRBJ1-3	TRBV7-2
CASNQNAYNEQFF	TGTGCCAGCAACCAGAACGCCTACAATGAGCAGTTCTTC	-	-	TRBJ2-1	TRBV11-2
CASSRDIYNEQFF	TGTGCCAGCAGTCGGGACATTTACAATGAGCAGTTCTTC	-	-	TRBJ2-1	TRBV12-3/TRBV12-4
CASSLTSGSYNEQFF	TGTGCCAGCAGCTTAACTAGCGGCTCCTACAATGAGCAGTTCTTC	TRBD2	-	TRBJ2-1	TRBV4-2
CATSRGRGTSPGELFF	TGTGCCACCAGCAGAGGCCGGGGGACTAGTCCCGGGGAGCTGTTTTTT	TRBD2	-	TRBJ2-2	TRBV15
CASSWQRGGTDTQYF	TGTGCCAGTAGCTGGCAGCGCGGGGGGACTGATACGCAGTATTTT	TRBD2	-	TRBJ2-3	TRBV19
CATFTGGTIDSPLHF	TGTGCCACCTTCACAGGGGGCACTATCGATTCACCCCTCCACTTT	TRBD1	few	TRBJ1-6	TRBV6-5
CASTPTAVSGNTIYF	TGTGCCAGCACCCCGACGGCCGTCTCTGGAAACACCATATATTTT	-	-	TRBJ1-3	TRBV7-9
CASSSSLANYGYTF	TGTGCCAGCAGCTCCTCCTTAGCTAACTATGGCTACACCTTC	-	-	TRBJ1-2	TRBV7-2
CASSLGGNYGYTF	TGTGCCAGCAGCTTGGGAGGGAACTATGGCTACACCTTC	-	-	TRBJ1-2	TRBV7-9
CASSYSGQGAAGELFF	TGTGCCAGCAGTTACTCGGGACAGGGGGCCGCCGGGGAGCTGTTTTTT	TRBD1	-	TRBJ2-2	TRBV6-5
CASSLARGSDGYTF	TGTGCCAGCAGCTTAGCGCGGGGCAGCGATGGCTACACCTTC	-	once	TRBJ1-2	TRBV7-2
CASSLRTVRGTDTQYF	TGTGCCAGCAGCCTTAGGACCGTGCGGGGCACAGATACGCAATATTTT	-	-	TRBJ2-3	TRBV3-1/TRBV3-2
CASSYSSDRGTDTQYF	TGTGCCAGCAGTTACTCGAGCGACAGGGGCACAGATACGCAGTATTTT	TRBD1	-	TRBJ2-3	TRBV6-5
CASSLLNHVSPLHF	TGTGCCAGCAGCCTTCTAAATCATGTTTCACCCCTCCACTTT	-	once	TRBJ1-6	TRBV7-2
CASRYLDRGGYTF	TGTGCCAGCAGGTATTTGGACAGGGGTGGCTACACCTTC	TRBD1	-	TRBJ1-2	TRBV12-3/TRBV12-4
CASSSSGTGREKLFF	TGTGCCAGCAGTAGCTCCGGGACAGGTCGGGAAAAACTGTTTTTT	TRBD1	-	TRBJ1-4	TRBV2
CASSLAGTGVRTEAFF	TGTGCCAGCAGCTTAGCGGGGACAGGGGTAAGGACTGAAGCTTTCTTT	TRBD1	-	TRBJ1-1	TRBV7-9
CASSPRRGQVEAFF	TGTGCCAGCAGCCCGCGGAGGGGGCAGGTTGAAGCTTTCTTT	TRBD1	-	TRBJ1-1	TRBV7-9
CASSEPGQGLEEQYF	TGTGCCAGCAGTGAACCGGGACAGGGCTTGGAGGAGCAGTACTTC	TRBD1	-	TRBJ2-7	TRBV6-1
CASSPGGASYEQYF	TGTGCCAGCTCACCAGGAGGCGCAAGCTACGAGCAGTACTTC	-	-	TRBJ2-7	TRBV18
CASSLGRGQPQHF	TGTGCCAGCAGTTTAGGTCGGGGACAGCCCCAGCATTTT	-	-	TRBJ1-5	TRBV12-3/TRBV12-4
CAWARGSGNTIYF	TGTGCCTGGGCCAGGGGATCTGGAAACACCATATATTTT	-	-	TRBJ1-3	TRBV30
CASSFGGAGVYGYTF	TGTGCCAGCAGCTTTGGGGGGGCAGGGGTCTATGGCTACACCTTC	-	once	TRBJ1-2	TRBV7-8
CASSTLAGADTQYF	TGTGCCAGCAGTACACTAGCGGGGGCAGATACGCAGTATTTT	TRBD2	-	TRBJ2-3	TRBV6-6
CASSQSNEKLFF	TGTGCCAGCAGCCAATCTAATGAAAAACTGTTTTTT	-	-	TRBJ1-4	TRBV3-1/TRBV3-2